The text below deals with one TCR beta chain. The sample comes from a study of blood T cell repertoires in COVID-19. Turning to the study itself: Sites across the United States, Italy and Spain contributed samples from acute and convalescent COVID-19. PBMCs, B-cell-depleted T cells, or T cells provided the cDNA or gDNA that made up the material.

Germline V gene lookup returns CDR1 MDHEN and CDR2 SYDVKM. This CDR3 region has 16 residues. J was trimmed by 5 bases and V by 5 bases; bases with no gene match: 10. TCRdb's copy holds only in-frame clones and misses some; the assay was immunoSEQ multiplex PCR. This table holds approximately 140,000 clones, 65% to 90% found once. The clonotype originates from a man in his 70s with acute or convalescent COVID-19. The rearrangement joins TRBV28 to TRBJ1-4, with 8 bases that match TRBD1. Input material: peripheral blood. CDR3 sequence reads: CASSTTRDRYNEKLFF. CDR3 DNA sequence: TGTGCCAGCAGTACGACCCGGGACAGGTACAATGAAAAACTGTTTTTT.